This TCR beta chain came from a study of regulatory T cells in long-lasting Graves disease (dated by TCRdb to about 2021). Turning to the overall study: Persistent Graves' disease was defined as antithyroid drug treatment for over 5 years with persistently positive TSH receptor autoantibodies. This study used TCR sequencing and RNA sequencing of peripheral blood to compare persistent Graves' disease patients against newly diagnosed Graves' disease patients. The study was registered as a clinical trial and conducted in China. TCR sequencing covered about 13 persistent and roughly 20 newly diagnosed Graves' disease patients, around 33 samples in total. In the clinical cohort, patients with persistent Graves' disease had used antithyroid drugs for an average of roughly ten years.

Germline trimming amounts to 1 base on V and 3 bases on J, with 10 as the count of junction bases outside the gene matches. Sequences SGHTA (CDR1) and FQGNSA (CDR2) are obtained from the germline V gene. From the cysteine through the phenylalanine, the CDR3 covers 17 amino acids. Only the CDR3 part of the read is kept: 51 bases, read in frame from the first base. Read against the paper, the sample's time point label means: persistent/refractory GD, antithyroid drugs over 5 years with positive TRAb. For both TCR sequencing and RNA sequencing, RNA was extracted from PBMCs using TRIzol. The diagnosis of Graves' disease was made according to American Thyroid Association guidelines. Recruitment of patients was carried out at an endocrinology department in Xi'an, China. Each patient gave approximately 10 milliliters of peripheral blood, collected in an EDTA anticoagulant tube. Ficoll Paque Plus density gradient separation was used to isolate PBMCs, and no additional T cell sorting was done. An Agilent 2100 Bioanalyzer and agarose gel were used to check RNA quality, while a NanoDrop 2000 measured RNA concentration.

Turning to this clonotype: The target of this receptor is not known. Base qualities were left out, and no much larger clone turns up one base away.

Receptor libraries were prepared by multiplex PCR. TCRdb shows the sequencer as Illumina HiSeq 4000. To build TCR beta libraries, CDR3 regions were amplified by Arm-PCR using iRepertoire HTBI primers. PCR products were gel purified before sequencing. The original methods were these. Across samples, about 63 TRBV and over 11 TRBJ segments were identified and used for gene usage analysis of CDR3 amino acid clonotypes. COPE and FqMerger were used to merge the filtered high-quality paired reads into contigs. BLAST was used to align contigs to the IMGT TRBV, TRBD and TRBJ reference genes, and CDR3 was defined following IMGT. Any clonotype with a frequency above 0.1% was classified as a highly expanded clone. Shannon entropy served as the measure of repertoire diversity, while the Gini coefficient captured V-J evenness. A clonotype found in more than one individual was treated as public. The raw public data were reprocessed by TCRdb itself: fastp quality trimming at Q25, MiXCR clonotype calling, in-frame beta chains only. Identical CDR3 proteins give one entry, which carries the most common genes and DNA. These V and J calls derive from TCRdb rather than the authors' analysis. Recorded for this sample are some 450,000 distinct CDR3 sequences; 20% to 25% of them occurred a single time. The top ten clonotypes cover roughly 28% of the sample.

Paper-wide results and their limitations: Only peripheral blood was studied, because thyroid tissue, the primary lesion, was inaccessible. Lower TCR Shannon entropy and fewer highly expanded clones were observed in persistent Graves' disease patients than in newly diagnosed patients, which suggested clonal expansion. Persistent disease showed preferential use of TRBV28, TRBJ1-2 and TRBJ2-5, whereas newly diagnosed disease favored TRBV20-1 and TRBJ2-1. More public clonotypes were shared among persistent patients (under 3,000) than among newly diagnosed patients (966). As a limitation, the authors acknowledged that the small sample size may reduce accuracy. Sequencing and analysis were restricted to the TCR beta chain.

The sample in question was peripheral blood mononuclear cells (PBMCs), obtained when the disease was refractory, from a patient treated with antithyroid drugs. The V and J segments used are TRBV7-2 and TRBJ2-7, with 9 middle bases fitting TRBD2. The clonotype comes from a female donor with Graves disease. The CDR3 protein: CASSLGATSGTRYEQYF. The nucleotides read TGTGCCAGCAGCTTAGGGGCGACTAGCGGAACTCGCTACGAGCAGTACTTC.